This entry is about one TCR beta chain. Its matching antigen is unknown. The sample originates from a study of CD8+ T cells in alopecia areata. Study-wide background: Tofacitinib dosing lasted 6 to 18 months, which was then followed by 6 months off drug.

Extracted RNA was reverse transcribed, and the resulting cDNA served as sequencing template. Libraries were prepared by immunoSEQ multiplex PCR; TCRdb keeps only in-frame clonotypes and omits some of them. The profile shows approximately 210,000 clones, over 60% of them singletons. Germline CDR1 is SGHRS and CDR2 is YFSETQ. The CDR3 totals 15 residues. V was pared by 2 bases and J by 1 base, with 5 bases of the junction left unmatched. Specified treatment: oral pan-JAK inhibitor, 5-10 mg twice daily. PBMCs, the starting material, were the source of sorted CD4+ and CD8+ T cells. The study, taken as a whole, reports: On tofacitinib, scalp clonality and expanded CD8+ clones among top 100 fell significantly.

The source of this sequence is a human donor with alopecia areata. The chain combines TRBV5-1 with TRBJ2-7, with 8 bases identical to TRBD2. The sequences come from CD4+ T cells sorted from blood, collected at week 44, from a patient treated with tofacitinib. The CDR3 region has the DNA TGCGCCAGCAGCTTCTCCGGGGGGGCGTCCTACGAGCAGTACTTC. Protein: CASSFSGGASYEQYF.